The sequence of this TCR beta chain was determined in a study of identical twins. Germline CDR1 reads ENHRY; CDR2 reads SYGVKD. V lost 6 bases and J lost 2, with 9 bases in between. This CDR3 contains 13 residues. This clonotype was counted many times. In TCRdb, the 5' RACE reads were re-called with MiXCR into one record per CDR3 protein. The data hold about 890,000 distinct CDR3 sequences, with around 12% observed a single time. These data were also reused for a study on yellow fever vaccine responses in identical twins.

V gene TRBV10-3 combines with J gene TRBJ2-3; D ambiguous. The sequence came from a woman between 18 and 29 years old in good health. Sequencing input: PBMCs. The CDR3 bases are TGTGCCATCAGCATAGCCCCCACAGATACGCAGTATTTT. Protein sequence: CAISIAPTDTQYF.